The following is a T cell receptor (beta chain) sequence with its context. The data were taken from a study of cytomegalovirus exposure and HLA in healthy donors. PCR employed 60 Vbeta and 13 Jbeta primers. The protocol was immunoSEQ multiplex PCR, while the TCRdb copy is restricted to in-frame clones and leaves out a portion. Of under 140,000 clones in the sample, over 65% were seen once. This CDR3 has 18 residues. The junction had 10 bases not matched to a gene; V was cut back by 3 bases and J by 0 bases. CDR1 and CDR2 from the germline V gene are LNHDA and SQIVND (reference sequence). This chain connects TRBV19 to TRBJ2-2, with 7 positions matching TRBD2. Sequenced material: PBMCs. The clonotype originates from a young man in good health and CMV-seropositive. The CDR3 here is CASSIRLAAFANTGELFF. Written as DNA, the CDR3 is TGTGCCAGTAGTATCCGACTAGCAGCCTTCGCGAACACCGGGGAGCTGTTTTTT. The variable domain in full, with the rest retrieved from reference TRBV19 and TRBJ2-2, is DGGITQSPKYLFRKEGQNVTLSCEQNLNHDAMYWYRQDPGQGLRLIYYSQIVNDFQKGDIAEGYSVSREKKESFPLTVTSAQKNPTAFYLCASSIRLAAFANTGELFFGEGSRLTVL.